This passage covers 13 T cell receptor beta chains from one sample sequenced in a study of response to subunit inactivated influenza vaccine. One entry per CDR3 protein results from TCRdb running MiXCR on the RT-PCR reads. The repertoire holds fewer than 650,000 distinct CDR3 sequences, around 13% seen once, with about an eighth in the top ten. The sequenced sample was PBMCs from blood, obtained 40 to 50 days after vaccination. Every receptor here comes from a man aged 50 to 59 who received an inactivated influenza vaccine.

This clonotype has only a few counts. The genes are TRBV6-1 and TRBJ1-5; TRBD1 matches at 9 bases. V was clipped by 6 bases and J by 7 bases; unmatched bases: 7. Germline assignment: CDR1 MNHNS and CDR2 SASEGT. CDR3 length: 14 amino acids. The CDR3 bases are TGTGCCAGCAGAGCTGGGACAGGGAAACAGCCCCAGCATTTT. Its protein is CASRAGTGKQPQHF.

The chain carries TRBV12-3 or TRBV12-4 and TRBJ1-4; no definite D call. This CDR3 is 14 amino acids long. The V end was cut by 5 bases, the J end by 5 bases, with 12 bases between. In DNA, the CDR3 is TGTGCCAGCAGTGCCAGCGTAGCCAATGAAAAACTGTTTTTT. Translating gives CASSASVANEKLFF.

This clonotype was seen only a few times. This chain joins TRBV10-3 and TRBJ2-2; TRBD1 aligns across 7 bases. The junction had 6 bases not matched to a gene; V was cut back by 6 bases and J by 5 bases. The length of the CDR3 is 14 residues. Germline-derived CDR1 and CDR2 are ENHRY and SYGVKD. The CDR3 DNA is TGTGCCATCAGAGAACCGACAGGGACCGGGGAGCTGTTTTTT. Its translation is CAIREPTGTGELFF.

This clonotype was seen a few times. The chain couples TRBV6-5 to TRBJ2-1, with TRBD2 matching over 16 bases. V lost 4 bases, J lost 10 bases, and 10 bases stayed unmatched. The CDR3 is made up of 17 amino acids. Looked up from germline, CDR1 is MNHEY and CDR2 is SVGAGI. The CDR3 DNA reads as TGTGCCAGCAGTTGGGGACTAGCGGGAGGGCAGTACCAGGAGCAGTTCTTC. It encodes CASSWGLAGGQYQEQFF.

The V call is TRBV29-1, the J call TRBJ2-5, with 8 bases lining up with TRBD1. Trimming at V came to 6 bases and at J to 4 bases, leaving 10 bases not matched to a gene. This CDR3 has 14 amino acids. Looked up from germline, CDR1 is SQVTM and CDR2 is ANQGSEA. In DNA form, the CDR3 reads TGCAGCGTCGCAAGAGGGGGACAGGCAGAGACCCAGTACTTC. It yields the protein CSVARGGQAETQYF.

V usage is TRBV20-1 and J usage is TRBJ2-3, with TRBD2 matching over 11 bases. CDR1 DFQATT and CDR2 SNEGSKA come from the germline V gene (reference sequence). The CDR3 has 16 amino acids. V lost 5 bases to trimming and J lost 6 bases; unmatched junction nucleotides: 13. The CDR3 here is CSAFSPTSGVTDTQYF. As DNA, the CDR3 is TGCAGTGCTTTCTCCCCGACTAGCGGGGTAACGGATACGCAGTATTTT.

This chain uses TRBV3-1 with TRBJ2-2; D gene uncertain. Per the germline V gene, CDR1 is LGHDT and CDR2 is YNNKEL (reference sequence). This CDR3 spans 15 amino acids. V was cut by 4 bases and J by 2 bases, with 11 bases left in between. The CDR3: CASSPLPGNTGELFF. The CDR3 DNA follows: TGTGCCAGCAGCCCGTTGCCTGGTAACACCGGGGAGCTGTTTTTT.

In its sample, this clonotype was seen a few times. This sequence joins TRBV4-2 and TRBJ2-7; 10 bases map to TRBD2. V lost 3 bases and J lost 0; bases outside the gene matches: 5. This CDR3 contains 16 residues. In germline, CDR1 is LGHNA, CDR2 YNFKEQ. CDR3 residues: CASSQRTSGTSYEQYF. CDR3 DNA: TGTGCCAGCAGCCAGAGAACTAGCGGGACCTCCTACGAGCAGTACTTC.

This clonotype came up many times. The chain couples TRBV10-3 to TRBJ2-7; D is uncertain. The V gene lost 2 bases and the J gene lost 4 bases, with 6 bases spanning the gap. The CDR3 is 12 residues long. The germline CDR1 and CDR2 sequences are ENHRY and SYGVKD. The CDR3 nucleotides read TGTGCCATCAGTGAGAATTTGTACGAGCAGTACTTC. Its translation is CAISENLYEQYF.

This chain links TRBV29-1 with TRBJ2-5; D tentatively reads TRBD1 or TRBD2 (5 bases each). Germline values: CDR1 SQVTM, CDR2 ANQGSEA. The V end was cut by 4 bases, the J end by 2 bases, with 14 bases between. The CDR3 spans 14 residues. CDR3 DNA: TGCAGCGTTGGTACACCCTGGGGGCAAGAGACCCAGTACTTC. It is translated as CSVGTPWGQETQYF.

The J gene is TRBJ2-1, the V gene TRBV5-1; 10 bases agree with TRBD2. Looked up from germline, CDR1 is SGHRS and CDR2 is YFSETQ. Germline trimming cut 4 bases from V and 7 bases from J; bases unmatched to any gene: 5. This CDR3 contains 14 residues. CDR3 loop: CASSRSGGVNEQFF. CDR3 DNA: TGCGCCAGCAGCCGAAGCGGGGGGGTTAATGAGCAGTTCTTC. The full variable domain, its missing parts supplied by reference TRBV5-1 and TRBJ2-1, is KAGVTQTPRYLIKTRGQQVTLSCSPISGHRSVSWYQQTPGQGLQFLFEYFSETQRNKGNFPGRFSGRQFSNSRSEMNVSTLELGDSALYLCASSRSGGVNEQFFGPGTRLTVL.

The gene calls are TRBV12-3 or TRBV12-4 and TRBJ2-3; 8 bases line up with TRBD2. The V and J ends lost 2 bases and 6 bases, in that order; junction bases with no gene match: 4. The CDR3 runs 14 residues. The chain's CDR3 is CASSLSGGLDTQYF. The CDR3 region has the DNA TGTGCCAGCAGTTTATCGGGGGGGCTGGATACGCAGTATTTT.

A few counts support this clonotype. V gene TRBV5-1 combines with J gene TRBJ2-7, with D possibly matching TRBD2 (5 bases). Looked up from germline, CDR1 is SGHRS and CDR2 is YFSETQ. This CDR3 has 13 residues. V dropped 4 bases and J dropped 4 bases, with 12 bases sitting between them. The CDR3 DNA is TGCGCCAGCAGCGCGGGCTATGAGTACGAGCAGTACTTC. This sequence encodes CASSAGYEYEQYF.